A single sample gave rise to the 21 T cell receptor beta chains below, sequenced in a study of cytomegalovirus exposure and HLA in healthy donors. 13 Jbeta primers and 60 Vbeta primers were used for the PCR. Clones were read by immunoSEQ multiplex PCR, and TCRdb kept only the in-frame ones, dropping some. The sample shows roughly 110,000 clones, 70% to 75% of them seen only once. Sequencing was performed on PBMCs. These receptors all stem from a female donor in good health and CMV-seronegative.

DNA for the CDR3: TGTGCCTGGGGGGGGACCCAAGAGACCCAGTACTTC. Amino acids: CAWGGTQETQYF. The chain couples TRBV30 to TRBJ2-5, with D perhaps matching TRBD2 (6 bases). V shed 5 bases and J shed 1 base, with 8 bases lying between them. Germline V lookup: CDR1 GTSNPN, CDR2 SVGIG (reference sequence). The CDR3 has 12 amino acids.

The CDR3 coding sequence is TGCGCCAGCAGTCCTCCTCCCCACTACTCTGGGGCCAACGTCCTGACTTTC. Translating it yields CASSPPPHYSGANVLTF. This chain connects TRBV23-1 to TRBJ2-6; D is uncertain. TRBV23-1 is marked as an open reading frame, function uncertain. CDR3 length: 17 amino acids. Trimming took off 4 bases at V and 0 bases at J, with 13 bases between the two ends.

This clone was observed a handful of times. The gene calls are TRBV7-2 and TRBJ2-5, with 16 bases fitting TRBD2. Germline CDR1 reads SGHTA; CDR2 reads FQGNSA. V gave up 3 bases and J gave up 13 bases; unmatched junction bases: 11. CDR3 length: 16 amino acids. This chain's CDR3 is CASSFAGTSGRAKPYF. The CDR3 region has the DNA TGTGCCAGCAGCTTTGCCGGGACTAGCGGGAGGGCCAAGCCGTACTTC.

The CDR3 bases are TGTGCCAGCAGCCCGGGGGGTGGATCCTACGAGCAGTACTTC. It yields the protein CASSPGGGSYEQYF. This chain links TRBV11-3 with TRBJ2-7; TRBD2 aligns across 7 bases. CDR1 is SGHNT and CDR2 is YENEEA in the germline V gene. With V trimmed by 5 bases and J by 1 base, 5 bases remained unmatched. This CDR3 spans 14 amino acids.

Regarding this clone: Mismatch with germline at one junction end may stem from a read error. The chain joins TRBV28 to TRBJ2-1, with a possible D match to TRBD2 (6 bases). The CDR3 runs 20 residues. CDR1 MDHEN and CDR2 SYDVKM come from the germline V gene. The CDR3 DNA sequence: TGTGCCAGCAGTTCCGGAGGGTCAGGGTGGTTCCGAGCGGCTGTAAATGAGCGGTTCTTC. Its translation: CASSSGGSGWFRAAVNERFF.

The chain is built from TRBV5-4 and TRBJ2-4; 7 nucleotides match TRBD2. Germline loops: CDR1 SGHNT, CDR2 YYREEE (reference sequence). Losses at the gene ends were 0 bases for V and 5 bases for J; bases not matched to a gene: 5. There are 15 residues in the CDR3. CDR3 in DNA: TGTGCCAGCAGCTTGGGAGGCCTAGCGGAAAACATTCAGTACTTC. Translation: CASSLGGLAENIQYF.

V is TRBV15 and J is TRBJ1-5; possibly TRBD1 for D (5 bases). V lost 3 bases and J 5 bases, leaving 11 bases between the germline ends. Germline V gene sequence: CDR1 LNHNV, CDR2 YYDKDF (reference sequence). The CDR3 has 14 residues. The DNA of the CDR3 is TGTGCCACCAGCAGCCCAGGGTCATATCAGCCCCAGCATTTT. As protein: CATSSPGSYQPQHF. The full variable domain, with the rest looked up from reference TRBV15 and TRBJ1-5, is DAMVIQNPRYQVTQFGKPVTLSCSQTLNHNVMYWYQQKSSQAPKLLFHYYDKDFNNEADTPDNFQSRRPNTSFCFLDIRSPGLGDTAMYLCATSSPGSYQPQHFGDGTRLSIL.

The chain uses TRBV18 and TRBJ2-3; D perhaps matches TRBD1 (5 bases). The CDR3 has 12 amino acids. V lost 2 bases, J lost 6 bases, and 6 bases lay in between. From germline, CDR1 is KGHSH and CDR2 LQKENI. The CDR3 nucleotides read TGTGCCAGCTCACCAGGGGCGGATACGCAGTATTTT. Translation gives CASSPGADTQYF.

This chain links TRBV19 with TRBJ2-7; 11 bases are shared with TRBD2. This CDR3 is built from 14 residues. The germline gives CDR1 LNHDA, CDR2 SQIVND (reference sequence). The V and J ends lost 6 bases and 6 bases, in that order; junction bases with no gene match: 7. The DNA for the CDR3 is TGTGCCAGTAGACTAGCGGGAGAGGTCGGCGAGCAGTACTTC. It specifies CASRLAGEVGEQYF.

In its sample, this clone was seen a few times. Written as DNA, the CDR3 is TGTGCCTGGATCCCCCTGGGAGCCTCTGGGGCCAACGTCCTGACTTTC. Its translation: CAWIPLGASGANVLTF. The chain carries TRBV30 and TRBJ2-6, with D perhaps matching TRBD2 (5 bases). The germline gives CDR1 GTSNPN, CDR2 SVGIG (reference sequence). The CDR3 contains 16 residues. Trimming took off 4 bases at V and 0 bases at J, with 13 bases between the two ends.

The sample holds a few counts of this clone. The chain uses TRBV28 and TRBJ2-5; 11 positions agree with TRBD2. CDR1 is MDHEN and CDR2 is SYDVKM in the germline V gene. This CDR3 has 17 amino acids. Trimming took 5 bases from V and 2 from J; bases not matched to a gene: 10. CDR3 protein: CASSPGTSGGGQETQYF. In nucleotides, the CDR3 is TGTGCCAGCAGTCCCGGGACTAGCGGTGGCGGGCAAGAGACCCAGTACTTC.

The chain is built from TRBV29-1 and TRBJ2-2; 7 bases align to TRBD2. CDR1 and CDR2 from the germline V gene are SQVTM and ANQGSEA. This CDR3 is built from 13 residues. J was trimmed by 4 bases and V by 5 bases; bases with no gene match: 4. The CDR3 sequence is CSVRASGTGELFF. CDR3 in DNA: TGCAGCGTTCGAGCTAGCGGCACCGGGGAGCTGTTTTTT.

This chain connects TRBV30 to TRBJ2-1, with 7 bases identical to TRBD1. After removal of 4 bases from V and 5 bases from J, the junction contained 14 bases not matched to a gene. The germline V gene encodes CDR1 GTSNPN and CDR2 SVGIG (reference sequence). This CDR3 has 16 residues. CDR3 coding DNA: TGTGCCTGGAAGGGACAGCCCAACCCGCAGCACAATGAGCAGTTCTTC. This encodes CAWKGQPNPQHNEQFF.

The gene calls are TRBV30 and TRBJ1-3, with 8 bases fitting TRBD1. Trimming took 6 bases from V and 0 from J; bases not matched to a gene: 4. This CDR3 region has 14 residues. The germline V gene has CDR1 GTSNPN and CDR2 SVGIG (reference sequence). CDR3 DNA sequence: TGTGCCTGCCGGACAGGGTACTCTGGAAACACCATATATTTT. This gives the protein CACRTGYSGNTIYF.

A few counts support this clone. The rearrangement links TRBV7-9 to TRBJ1-4; no clear D gene. The CDR3 has 15 residues. V was shortened by 1 base and J by 1 base, with 7 bases between the two germline ends. Germline V gene lookup returns CDR1 SEHNR and CDR2 FQNEAQ (reference sequence). The DNA of the CDR3 is TGTGCCAGCAGCTTAGGCGCGGGAACTAATGAAAAACTGTTTTTT. The encoded protein is CASSLGAGTNEKLFF.

The chain combines TRBV27 with TRBJ2-7, with no clear D. The CDR3 contains 13 residues. Trimming shortened V by 3 bases and J by 1 base, and 7 bases separated the two germline ends. Germline lookup yields CDR1 MNHEY and CDR2 SMNVEV (reference sequence). Here the CDR3 reads CASSFAQSYEQYF. CDR3 in DNA: TGTGCCAGCAGTTTCGCGCAATCCTACGAGCAGTACTTC.

The rearrangement links TRBV6-1 to TRBJ2-5; possibly TRBD1 for D (6 bases). This CDR3 has 14 amino acids. The V end lost 6 bases, the J end lost 2 bases, and 13 bases lay between the germline ends. Germline V gives CDR1 MNHNS, CDR2 SASEGT. Here the CDR3 DNA reads TGTGCCAGCAGCACAGGGCAGATACAAGAGACCCAGTACTTC. This translates into CASSTGQIQETQYF.

The chain recombines TRBV7-9 with TRBJ1-5; TRBD1 aligns across 7 bases. V lost 1 base, J lost 13 bases, and 4 bases stayed unmatched. CDR3 length: 12 residues. CDR1 and CDR2 from the germline V gene are SEHNR and FQNEAQ (reference sequence). CDR3 sequence: CASSLVGGSQHF. The CDR3 nucleotides are TGTGCCAGCAGCTTAGTAGGGGGCTCTCAGCATTTT.

This clone showed up just once. V gene TRBV5-1 combines with J gene TRBJ2-6; 7 bases map to TRBD1. The germline CDR1 and CDR2 sequences are SGHRS and YFSETQ. There are 18 residues in the CDR3. V was clipped by 4 bases and J by 0 bases; unmatched bases: 10. CDR3 protein: CASSPSRGSSSGANVLTF. In nucleotides, the CDR3 is TGCGCCAGCAGCCCAAGCAGGGGGTCCAGCTCTGGGGCCAACGTCCTGACTTTC.

Turning to this clone: Other DNA sequences in the sample encode the same CDR3. The chain combines TRBV4-2 with TRBJ2-3, with D hard to call. This CDR3 comprises 16 residues. Germline CDR1 and CDR2: LGHNA and YNFKEQ. V was clipped by 0 bases and J by 1 base, with 11 bases between them. The CDR3 loop is CASSQEAPPRTDTQYF. CDR3 coding DNA: TGTGCCAGCAGCCAAGAAGCCCCTCCCCGCACAGATACGCAGTATTTT.

The chain uses TRBV7-2 and TRBJ2-7; 11 bases align to TRBD2. The V gene end was trimmed by 5 bases and the J gene end by 2 bases; junction bases not matched to a gene: 11. Germline-derived CDR1 and CDR2 are SGHTA and FQGNSA. The CDR3 consists of 17 residues. The CDR3 sequence: CASSKRTSGSETYEQYF. For the CDR3, the DNA is TGTGCCAGCAGCAAAAGGACTAGCGGGTCGGAAACCTACGAGCAGTACTTC.